One and the same sample provided the 23 T cell receptor beta chains below, sequenced in a study of a mutant IDH1 vaccine in newly diagnosed glioma. No antigen has been assigned to these receptors. Clones were read by immunoSEQ multiplex PCR, and TCRdb kept only the in-frame ones, dropping some. Of some 42,000 clones in the sample, around four fifths were seen once. Noted time point: week 23, last vaccination. Each vaccine dose was 300 ug of mutant IDH1 20-mer peptide, with topical imiquimod. Source: PBMCs, taken from a glioma patient whose treatment included an IDH1 peptide vaccine. The receptors stem from a man aged 50 or older with glioma.

V is TRBV9 and J is TRBJ1-4; D is possibly TRBD1 (5 bases). There are 14 residues in the CDR3. Trimming stripped 4 bases from V and 4 bases from J, with 11 bases between. From germline, CDR1 is SGDLS and CDR2 YYNGEE. CDR3 nucleotide sequence: TGTGCCAGCAGCCGGTCGGGGCTTAATGAAAAACTGTTTTTT. Residues: CASSRSGLNEKLFF. Full variable domain (missing parts from reference TRBV9 and TRBJ1-4): DSGVTQTPKHLITATGQRVTLRCSPRSGDLSVYWYQQSLDQGLQFLIQYYNGEERAKGNILERFSAQQFPDLHSELNLSSLELGDSALYFCASSRSGLNEKLFFGSGTQLSVL.

This clone was counted a few times. This chain connects TRBV19 to TRBJ1-5; possible D gene TRBD1, 5 bases. V was clipped by 3 bases and J by 8 bases, with 11 bases between them. From germline, CDR1 is LNHDA and CDR2 SQIVND (reference sequence). There are 13 residues in the CDR3. CDR3 residues: CASSMGLLKPQHF. The CDR3 nucleotides read TGTGCCAGTAGTATGGGACTGTTGAAGCCCCAGCATTTT.

This chain connects TRBV7-8 to TRBJ1-2; D is undetermined. Trimming removed 0 bases from V and 5 bases from J, with 13 bases in between. The germline CDR1 and CDR2 sequences are SGHVS and FQNEAQ. The CDR3 covers 15 residues. This CDR3 is CASSLAEWKDYGYTF. The CDR3 bases are TGTGCCAGCAGCTTAGCGGAATGGAAAGATTATGGCTACACCTTC.

V and J are TRBV7-5 and TRBJ1-3; the D call in the table, TRBD1, was not verified against the DNA. TRBV7-5 is assigned pseudogene status. The CDR3 covers 15 residues. CDR3 DNA sequence: TGTGCCAGAAGCTTAGACAGGGTCTCTGGAAACACCATATATTTT. Amino acids: CARSLDRVSGNTIYF.

Here the CDR3 reads CSVKTPPEGEKLFF. The CDR3 nucleotides are TGCAGCGTTAAAACTCCTCCGGAGGGTGAAAAACTGTTTTTT. The gene calls are TRBV29-1 and TRBJ1-4; no definite D call. CDR3 length: 14 amino acids. Looked up from germline, CDR1 is SQVTM and CDR2 is ANQGSEA. V lost 5 bases and J 7 bases, leaving 17 bases between the germline ends.

V and J are TRBV2 and TRBJ1-2; tentative D call: TRBD1 (5 bases). The V gene's germline CDR1 is SNHLY and CDR2 FYNNEI. V was trimmed by 7 bases and J by 8 bases, leaving 14 bases between them. The CDR3 contains 12 residues. This chain's CDR3 is CASMPGPGGYTF. The CDR3 nucleotides read TGTGCCAGCATGCCGGGACCGGGGGGCTACACCTTC.

This chain uses TRBV5-4 with TRBJ1-1; no clear D. CDR3 length: 14 residues. With 2 bases removed from V and 4 bases from J, the gap between germline ends came to 12 bases. Germline V gives CDR1 SGHNT, CDR2 YYREEE (reference sequence). CDR3 DNA: TGTGCCAGCAGCTTAAAACAGCCAAGCACTGAAGCTTTCTTT. Translated: CASSLKQPSTEAFF.

This chain uses TRBV9 with TRBJ2-1; D gene uncertain. V was cut by 4 bases and J by 4 bases, with 15 bases left in between. This CDR3 contains 15 residues. Germline V gives CDR1 SGDLS, CDR2 YYNGEE. CDR3 DNA sequence: TGTGCCAGCAGCTCACAGCAAGGCGGATACAATGAGCAGTTCTTC. This encodes CASSSQQGGYNEQFF.

The chain joins TRBV7-2 to TRBJ2-7; D remains ambiguous. V shed 5 bases and J shed 3 bases, with 5 bases lying between them. The CDR3 extends over 11 amino acids. In germline, CDR1 is SGHTA, CDR2 FQGNSA. Here the CDR3 reads CASSLDYEQYF. CDR3 nucleotides: TGTGCCAGCAGCCTAGACTACGAGCAGTACTTC.

V gene TRBV30 combines with J gene TRBJ2-3, with 7 bases lining up with TRBD2. Germline values: CDR1 GTSNPN, CDR2 SVGIG (reference sequence). V lost 8 bases, J lost 2 bases, and 4 bases stayed unmatched. CDR3 length equals 12 residues. CDR3 coding DNA: TGTGCCGGGCGGGGGAACACAGATACGCAGTATTTT. Amino acid sequence: CAGRGNTDTQYF.

The chain joins TRBV29-1 to TRBJ2-3, with 9 bases identical to TRBD2. Trimming cost V 2 bases and J 0 bases; bases outside gene matches: 12. Per the germline V gene, CDR1 is SQVTM and CDR2 is ANQGSEA. The CDR3 sequence is 18 residues long. The CDR3 sequence is CSVEIPGLASPSTDTQYF. The DNA of the CDR3 is TGCAGCGTTGAAATTCCGGGACTAGCATCCCCTAGCACAGATACGCAGTATTTT.

This chain connects TRBV14 to TRBJ1-1; D is unclear. This CDR3 region has 14 residues. CDR1 and CDR2 from the germline V gene are SGHDN and FVKESK. With 0 bases removed from V and 0 bases from J, the gap between germline ends came to 5 bases. CDR3 loop: CASSQDLVNTEAFF. The DNA of the CDR3 is TGTGCCAGCAGCCAAGACCTAGTGAACACTGAAGCTTTCTTT.

A single count supports this clone. V and J are TRBV7-2 and TRBJ1-5; 9 nucleotides match TRBD1. Germline CDR1 SGHTA, CDR2 FQGNSA. The length of the CDR3 is 16 residues. Trimming removed 0 bases from V and 3 bases from J; junction bases left unmatched: 3. CDR3 in DNA: TGTGCCAGCAGCTTAGCGGGACAGGGCCCCAATCAGCCCCAGCATTTT. Its protein is CASSLAGQGPNQPQHF.

This clone showed up just once. The CDR3 is CASSFPSSYSPLHF. The DNA for the CDR3 is TGTGCCAGCAGCTTTCCGTCGTCCTATTCACCCCTCCACTTT. The V call is TRBV5-8, the J call TRBJ1-6; D uncertain. CDR3 length: 14 amino acids. Germline V gene lookup returns CDR1 SGHTS and CDR2 YDEGEE. V lost 2 bases, J lost 8 bases, and 11 bases lay in between.

This clone was recorded only once. This chain uses TRBV30 with TRBJ1-3, with unresolved D. The CDR3 extends over 13 amino acids. The V gene lost 1 base and the J gene lost 0 bases, with 4 bases spanning the gap. Germline loops: CDR1 GTSNPN, CDR2 SVGIG (reference sequence). The chain's CDR3 is CAWSEGSGNTIYF. Here the CDR3 DNA reads TGTGCCTGGAGTGAGGGCTCTGGAAACACCATATATTTT.

V gene TRBV6-5 combines with J gene TRBJ1-1; no firm D call. V lost 1 base, J lost 7 bases, and 16 bases lay in between. The CDR3 spans 15 residues. Per germline, CDR1 MNHEY and CDR2 SVGAGI. CDR3 sequence (DNA): TGTGCCAGCAGTTACTTTCGACCGGGCCCACTTGAAGCTTTCTTT. Its protein is CASSYFRPGPLEAFF.

As regards this clone: One junction end disagrees with the germline gene, perhaps due to a read error. V gene TRBV7-7 combines with J gene TRBJ2-7; D call uncertain. This CDR3 contains 12 residues. Germline values: CDR1 SSHAT, CDR2 FNYEAQ (reference sequence). The CDR3 nucleotides read TGTGCTAGCAGCTTTAGCCCATACGAGCAGTACTTC. It codes for CASSFSPYEQYF.

This clone was counted a single time. The chain recombines TRBV10-3 with TRBJ2-7, with TRBD1 identical over 9 bases. V dropped 6 bases and J dropped 5; count of bases not matched to a gene: 5. Germline CDR1 reads ENHRY; CDR2 reads SYGVKD. The CDR3 has 13 residues. The CDR3 DNA follows: TGTGCCATCAGGGGACAGGGTTCTAACGAGCAGTACTTC. The encoded protein is CAIRGQGSNEQYF.

The rearrangement uses TRBV6-5 and TRBJ2-7, with a weak D call TRBD1 (5 bases). The CDR3 sequence is 13 residues long. Germline V gene lookup returns CDR1 MNHEY and CDR2 SVGAGI. Trimming left V 2 bases short and J 7 bases short, with 12 bases between. DNA of the CDR3: TGTGCCAGCAGTTACGGGGCTGTGGGGGAGCAGTACTTC. Protein product: CASSYGAVGEQYF.

The chain has TRBV19 and TRBJ2-7, with 8 bases lining up with TRBD1. Germline loops: CDR1 LNHDA, CDR2 SQIVND (reference sequence). The CDR3 consists of 16 residues. V was clipped by 6 bases and J by 6 bases; unmatched bases: 16. This chain's CDR3 is CASRKYGRGQTGEQYF. CDR3 in DNA: TGTGCCAGTAGAAAATACGGCAGGGGGCAAACGGGCGAGCAGTACTTC.

The rearrangement uses TRBV4-2 and TRBJ2-7, with TRBD1 as a possible D gene (6 bases). Germline V gives CDR1 LGHNA, CDR2 YNFKEQ. CDR3 size: 16 residues. V dropped 3 bases and J dropped 4 bases, with 19 bases sitting between them. CDR3 protein: CASSQSTQGSRYEQYF. CDR3 nucleotide sequence: TGTGCCAGCAGCCAGTCTACCCAGGGGAGTAGGTACGAGCAGTACTTC.

The rearrangement links TRBV4-2 to TRBJ2-2; D may be TRBD1 (5 bases). The germline V gene has CDR1 LGHNA and CDR2 YNFKEQ. The ends were cut back, 3 bases at V and 7 bases at J, with 9 bases in the middle. The CDR3 has 13 amino acids. CDR3 amino acids: CASSHSRGGELFF. CDR3 bases: TGTGCCAGCAGCCACTCTAGGGGCGGGGAGCTGTTTTTT.

This clone was seen once. The chain is built from TRBV6-5 and TRBJ1-2; 7 bases are a match to TRBD1. This CDR3 contains 14 residues. V shed 6 bases, J shed 6 bases, and the junction held 10 bases outside the gene matches. The V gene's germline CDR1 is MNHEY and CDR2 SVGAGI. The CDR3 here is CASSPREGANGYTF. CDR3 coding DNA: TGTGCCAGCAGCCCCCGGGAGGGGGCAAATGGCTACACCTTC.